This entry lists 14 T cell receptor beta chains sequenced from one sample in a study of T cells after yellow fever vaccination. TCRdb used MiXCR to reprocess the 5' RACE reads, holding one entry per CDR3 protein. Here the sample spans around 590,000 distinct CDR3 sequences, 9% to 15% being singletons. The specimen was PBMCs, collected on the day of the yellow fever booster vaccination. These receptors were obtained from a man aged 25 to 40 who received the YFV17D yellow fever vaccine.

The chain carries TRBV7-2 and TRBJ2-7, with D perhaps TRBD2 (5 bases). V lost 1 base and J 8 bases, leaving 15 bases between the germline ends. CDR3 length equals 14 residues. Per germline, CDR1 SGHTA and CDR2 FQGNSA. CDR3 sequence (DNA): TGTGCCAGCAGCTTAGAGGTGGGAGTTAATAAGCAGTACTTC. This translates into CASSLEVGVNKQYF.

The genes are TRBV5-1 and TRBJ2-1; 7 bases are a match to TRBD2. The J segment lost 8 bases and the V segment lost 2 bases, leaving 13 bases of the junction unmatched. Germline CDR1 is SGHRS and CDR2 is YFSETQ. This CDR3 comprises 16 residues. The chain's CDR3 is CASSFAPAGRSDEQFF. The CDR3 bases are TGCGCCAGCAGCTTCGCTCCAGCGGGGCGGTCGGATGAGCAGTTCTTC.

V is TRBV19 and J is TRBJ2-1; TRBD1 matches 9 bases. Germline CDR1 and CDR2: LNHDA and SQIVND (reference sequence). CDR3 size: 14 residues. V gave up 8 bases and J gave up 0 bases; unmatched junction bases: 2. The CDR3 nucleotides are TGTGCCAGTCGGGACAGGGTCTCCTACAATGAGCAGTTCTTC. This encodes CASRDRVSYNEQFF.

The genes are TRBV7-2 and TRBJ2-2; TRBD1 matches at 9 bases. Per germline, CDR1 SGHTA and CDR2 FQGNSA. V shed 5 bases, J shed 5 bases, and the junction held 12 bases outside the gene matches. The CDR3 is made up of 17 amino acids. The CDR3 loop reads CASSVRPGQGRTGELFF. The CDR3 region has the DNA TGTGCCAGCAGCGTAAGACCGGGACAGGGTAGAACCGGGGAGCTGTTTTTT.

This clonotype has a handful of counts. This sequence joins TRBV7-2 and TRBJ2-1, with no clear D. The ends were cut back, 5 bases at V and 7 bases at J, with 18 bases in the middle. Germline values: CDR1 SGHTA, CDR2 FQGNSA. The CDR3 has 15 residues. The CDR3 DNA reads TGTGCCAGCAGCCCTCAGACTTCCTTGGAGAATGAGCAGTTCTTC. Encoded protein: CASSPQTSLENEQFF.

This clonotype was detected a few times. The chain employs TRBV7-2 and TRBJ2-7; 11 bases agree with TRBD2. The V gene end was trimmed by 1 base and the J gene end by 3 bases; junction bases not matched to a gene: 8. The CDR3 runs to 17 residues. Per the germline V gene, CDR1 is SGHTA and CDR2 is FQGNSA. The CDR3 spells CASSLVSTSGSIYEQYF. DNA of the CDR3: TGTGCCAGCAGCTTAGTATCCACTAGCGGGAGTATCTACGAGCAGTACTTC.

This chain joins TRBV20-1 and TRBJ2-7; D tentatively fits TRBD1 or TRBD2 (5 bases each). The CDR3 contains 12 residues. Germline lookup yields CDR1 DFQATT and CDR2 SNEGSKA (reference sequence). Between the trimmed V and J ends, which lost 3 bases and 4 bases, there was a span of 10 bases. The CDR3 is CSARLGPYEQYF. The CDR3 DNA reads TGCAGTGCTAGGTTGGGACCTTACGAGCAGTACTTC.

V usage is TRBV18 and J usage is TRBJ2-7; 9 nucleotides match TRBD2. CDR3 length: 15 amino acids. The germline gives CDR1 KGHSH, CDR2 LQKENI. V trimming: 7 bases; J trimming: 6 bases; junction bases outside the gene matches: 13. The CDR3 reads CASYGLDSGSAEQYF. The DNA of the CDR3 is TGTGCCAGCTATGGGTTGGATAGCGGGAGTGCCGAGCAGTACTTC.

This clonotype was seen more than once but under ten times. V usage is TRBV20-1 and J usage is TRBJ2-1; D could derive from TRBD1 or TRBD2 (5 bases each). Looked up from germline, CDR1 is DFQATT and CDR2 is SNEGSKA (reference sequence). Trimming pared 3 bases from V and 4 bases from J, leaving 19 bases between. The CDR3 runs to 16 residues. The CDR3 region has the DNA TGCAGTGCTAGGGGACGAAAACGCCCTCCTTACAATGAGCAGTTCTTC. Amino acid sequence: CSARGRKRPPYNEQFF.

V is TRBV10-3 and J is TRBJ2-1, with unresolved D. V lost 4 bases, J lost 5 bases, and 6 bases lay in between. Per the germline V gene, CDR1 is ENHRY and CDR2 is SYGVKD. The length of the CDR3 is 12 residues. For the CDR3, the DNA is TGTGCCATCAGTGCCACCGACAATGAGCAGTTCTTC. Translating it yields CAISATDNEQFF.

The chain is built from TRBV7-9 and TRBJ1-1, with unresolved D. Germline assignment: CDR1 SEHNR and CDR2 FQNEAQ (reference sequence). The CDR3 is 14 amino acids. The V and J ends lost 3 bases and 6 bases respectively, with 14 bases between them. The CDR3, as DNA: TGTGCCAGCAGCTTTGCCAATGGGATCCCTGAAGCTTTCTTT. Translating it yields CASSFANGIPEAFF. Together with reference TRBV7-9 and TRBJ1-1, the CDR3 gives the full variable domain: DTGVSQNPRHKITKRGQNVTFRCDPISEHNRLYWYRQTLGQGPEFLTYFQNEAQLEKSRLLSDRFSAERPKGSFSTLEIQRTEQGDSAMYLCASSFANGIPEAFFGQGTRLTVV.

This clonotype was observed a handful of times. The chain recombines TRBV28 with TRBJ1-6; D remains unclear. The germline CDR1 and CDR2 sequences are MDHEN and SYDVKM. V was trimmed by 8 bases and J by 7 bases, leaving 21 bases between them. The CDR3 totals 16 residues. This CDR3 is CASRGGETYRNSPLHF. CDR3 DNA: TGTGCCAGCCGCGGCGGTGAAACATATCGAAATTCACCCCTCCACTTT.

The chain uses TRBV4-1 and TRBJ2-3; the match to TRBD2 covers 10 bases. The germline CDR1 and CDR2 sequences are MGHRA and YSYEKL. This CDR3 has 17 residues. Trimming at V came to 0 bases and at J to 3 bases, leaving 6 bases not matched to a gene. The CDR3 loop reads CASSQDGAGGVTDTQYF. Here the CDR3 DNA reads TGCGCCAGCAGCCAAGATGGAGCGGGAGGGGTGACAGATACGCAGTATTTT.

This clonotype was observed a handful of times. This chain connects TRBV6-2 or TRBV6-3 to TRBJ2-1, with TRBD1 matching 8 bases. The CDR3 contains 12 residues. V dropped 7 bases and J dropped 9; count of bases not matched to a gene: 5. The germline V gene encodes CDR1 MNHEY and CDR2 SVGEGT. The DNA for the CDR3 is TGTGCCAGCATTGGACAGGGTGTTGAGCAGTTCTTC. Translated, it gives CASIGQGVEQFF.